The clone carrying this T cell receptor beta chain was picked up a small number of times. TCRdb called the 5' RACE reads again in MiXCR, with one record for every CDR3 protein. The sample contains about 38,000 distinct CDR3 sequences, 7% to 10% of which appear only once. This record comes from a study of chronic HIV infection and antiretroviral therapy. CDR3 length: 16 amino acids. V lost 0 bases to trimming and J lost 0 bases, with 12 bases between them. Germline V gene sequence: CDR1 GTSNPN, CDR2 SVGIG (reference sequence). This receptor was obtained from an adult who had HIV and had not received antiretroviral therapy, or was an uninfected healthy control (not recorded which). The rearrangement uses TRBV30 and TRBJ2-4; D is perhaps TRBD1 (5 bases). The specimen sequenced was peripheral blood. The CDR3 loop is CAWSVLDRLAKNIQYF. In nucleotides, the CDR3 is TGTGCCTGGAGTGTACTCGACAGACTAGCCAAAAACATTCAGTACTTC.